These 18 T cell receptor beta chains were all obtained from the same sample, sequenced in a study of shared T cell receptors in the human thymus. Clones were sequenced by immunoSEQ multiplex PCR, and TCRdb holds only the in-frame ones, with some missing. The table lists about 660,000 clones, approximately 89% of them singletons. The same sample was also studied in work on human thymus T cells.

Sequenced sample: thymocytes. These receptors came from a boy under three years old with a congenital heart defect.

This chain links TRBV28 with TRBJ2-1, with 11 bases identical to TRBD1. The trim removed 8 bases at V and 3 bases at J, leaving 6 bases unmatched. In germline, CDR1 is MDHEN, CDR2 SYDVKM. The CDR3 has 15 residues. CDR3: CASLFGTGGYNEQFF. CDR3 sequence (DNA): TGTGCCAGCCTATTCGGGACAGGGGGCTACAATGAGCAGTTCTTC.

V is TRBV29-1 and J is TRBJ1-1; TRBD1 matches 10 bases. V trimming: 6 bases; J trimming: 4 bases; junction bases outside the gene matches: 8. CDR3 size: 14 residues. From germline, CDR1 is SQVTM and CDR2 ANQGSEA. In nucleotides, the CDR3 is TGCAGCGTCGCCGGGACAGGGGCCCTCACTGAAGCTTTCTTT. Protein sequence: CSVAGTGALTEAFF.

CDR3 nucleotides: TGTGCCAGCAGTACTGGGGACAGGAAATACTACGAGCAGTACTTC. Translating gives CASSTGDRKYYEQYF. The chain employs TRBV27 and TRBJ2-7, with TRBD1 matching 8 bases. Trimming took 5 bases from V and 3 from J; bases not matched to a gene: 9. This CDR3 contains 15 residues. Germline lookup yields CDR1 MNHEY and CDR2 SMNVEV (reference sequence).

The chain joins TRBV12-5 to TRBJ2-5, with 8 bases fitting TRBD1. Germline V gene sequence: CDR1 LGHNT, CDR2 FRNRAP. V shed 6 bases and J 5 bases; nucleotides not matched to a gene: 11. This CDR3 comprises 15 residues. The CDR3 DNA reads TGTGCTAGTGGGCCCTCACCGACAGGGGAGGAGACCCAGTACTTC. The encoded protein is CASGPSPTGEETQYF.

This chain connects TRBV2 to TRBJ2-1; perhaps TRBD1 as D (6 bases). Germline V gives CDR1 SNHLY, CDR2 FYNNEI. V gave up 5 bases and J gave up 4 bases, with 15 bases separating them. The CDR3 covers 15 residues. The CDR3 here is CASSSHRAPYNEQFF. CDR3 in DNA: TGTGCCAGCAGTAGTCACAGGGCCCCGTACAATGAGCAGTTCTTC. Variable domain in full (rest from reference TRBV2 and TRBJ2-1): EPEVTQTPSHQVTQMGQEVILRCVPISNHLYFYWYRQILGQKVEFLVSFYNNEISEKSEIFDDQFSVERPDGSNFTLKIRSTKLEDSAMYFCASSSHRAPYNEQFFGPGTRLTVL.

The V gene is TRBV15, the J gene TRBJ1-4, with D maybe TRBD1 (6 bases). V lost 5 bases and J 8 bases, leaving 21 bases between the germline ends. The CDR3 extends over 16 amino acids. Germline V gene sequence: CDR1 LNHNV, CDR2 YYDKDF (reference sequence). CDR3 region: CATSPSSTGSGEKLFF. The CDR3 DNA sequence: TGTGCCACCAGCCCTAGCAGTACAGGGTCCGGAGAAAAACTGTTTTTT.

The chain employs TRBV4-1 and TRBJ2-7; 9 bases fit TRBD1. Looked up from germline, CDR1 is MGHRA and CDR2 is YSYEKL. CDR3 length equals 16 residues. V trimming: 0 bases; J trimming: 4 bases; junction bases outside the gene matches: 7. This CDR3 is CASSQDFTGGKYEQYF. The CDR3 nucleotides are TGCGCCAGCAGCCAAGATTTTACAGGGGGCAAGTACGAGCAGTACTTC.

Here the CDR3 reads CAISVGLLPSSYNEQFF. For the CDR3, the DNA is TGTGCCATCAGTGTGGGACTGCTACCGAGCTCCTACAATGAGCAGTTCTTC. The chain links TRBV10-3 to TRBJ2-1, with TRBD2 as a possible D gene (6 bases). In germline, CDR1 is ENHRY, CDR2 SYGVKD. The CDR3 runs 17 residues. Trimming took off 4 bases at V and 0 bases at J, with 16 bases between the two ends.

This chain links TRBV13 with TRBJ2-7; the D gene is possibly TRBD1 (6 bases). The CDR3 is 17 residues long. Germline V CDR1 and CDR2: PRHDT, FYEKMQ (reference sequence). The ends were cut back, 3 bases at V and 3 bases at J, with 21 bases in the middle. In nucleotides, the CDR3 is TGTGCCAGCAGCTTCCAGAGTACCCGGGACACCCGCTACGAGCAGTACTTC. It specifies CASSFQSTRDTRYEQYF.

This CDR3 is CASTTPGGQYF. Written as DNA, the CDR3 is TGTGCCAGCACCACCCCGGGGGGGCAGTACTTC. The chain carries TRBV28 and TRBJ2-7; 7 nucleotides align to TRBD2. Germline V gene lookup returns CDR1 MDHEN and CDR2 SYDVKM. This CDR3 contains 11 residues. With 7 bases clipped from V and 9 bases from J, the junction kept 6 bases outside the gene matches.

CDR3 nucleotide sequence: TGTGCCAGCAGCTGGGACTCTGGGCCCTACGAGCAGTACTTC. Protein product: CASSWDSGPYEQYF. The chain employs TRBV7-9 and TRBJ2-7, with D maybe TRBD2 (6 bases). The ends were cut back, 4 bases at V and 2 bases at J, with 12 bases in the middle. Germline V gene lookup returns CDR1 SEHNR and CDR2 FQNEAQ (reference sequence). This CDR3 has 14 amino acids.

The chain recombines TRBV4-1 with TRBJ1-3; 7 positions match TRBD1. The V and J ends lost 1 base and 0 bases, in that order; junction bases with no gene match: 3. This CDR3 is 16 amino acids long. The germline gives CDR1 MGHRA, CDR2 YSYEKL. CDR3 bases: TGCGCCAGCAGCCAAGCGGGACAGTACTCTGGAAACACCATATATTTT. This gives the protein CASSQAGQYSGNTIYF.

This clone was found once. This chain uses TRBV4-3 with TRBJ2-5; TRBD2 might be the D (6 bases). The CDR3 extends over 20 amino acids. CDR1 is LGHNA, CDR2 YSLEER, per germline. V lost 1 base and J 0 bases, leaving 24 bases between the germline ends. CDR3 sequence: CASSQVLRGMHRKYQETQYF. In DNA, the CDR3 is TGCGCCAGCAGCCAAGTGCTACGCGGGATGCACAGAAAGTACCAAGAGACCCAGTACTTC.

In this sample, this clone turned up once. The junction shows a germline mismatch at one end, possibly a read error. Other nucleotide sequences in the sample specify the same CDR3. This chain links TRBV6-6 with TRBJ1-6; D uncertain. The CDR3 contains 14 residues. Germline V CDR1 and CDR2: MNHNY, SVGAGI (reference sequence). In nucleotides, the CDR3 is TGTGCCGCGGGATGGTCTGGGAACAATTCCCCCCTCCACTTT. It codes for CAAGWSGNNSPLHF.

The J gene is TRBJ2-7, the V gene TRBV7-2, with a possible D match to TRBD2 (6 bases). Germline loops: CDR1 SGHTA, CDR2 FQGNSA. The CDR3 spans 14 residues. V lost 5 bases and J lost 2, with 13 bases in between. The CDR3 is CASSTGPGAYEQYF. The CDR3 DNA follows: TGTGCCAGCAGCACAGGACCGGGAGCCTACGAGCAGTACTTC.

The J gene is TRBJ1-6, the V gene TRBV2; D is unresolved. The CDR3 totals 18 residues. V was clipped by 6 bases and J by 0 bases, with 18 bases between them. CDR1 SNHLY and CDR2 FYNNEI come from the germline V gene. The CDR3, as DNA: TGTGCCAGCAGCCAAACTGCCACCAACGGCTCCTATAATTCACCCCTCCACTTT. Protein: CASSQTATNGSYNSPLHF. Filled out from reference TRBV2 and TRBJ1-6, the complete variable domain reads EPEVTQTPSHQVTQMGQEVILRCVPISNHLYFYWYRQILGQKVEFLVSFYNNEISEKSEIFDDQFSVERPDGSNFTLKIRSTKLEDSAMYFCASSQTATNGSYNSPLHFGNGTRLTVT.

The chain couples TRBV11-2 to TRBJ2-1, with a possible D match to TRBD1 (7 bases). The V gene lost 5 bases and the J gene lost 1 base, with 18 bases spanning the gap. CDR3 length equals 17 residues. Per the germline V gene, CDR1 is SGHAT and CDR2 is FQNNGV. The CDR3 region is CASSPAGTDVSYNEQFF. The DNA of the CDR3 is TGTGCCAGCAGCCCGGCGGGGACAGACGTTTCCTACAATGAGCAGTTCTTC.

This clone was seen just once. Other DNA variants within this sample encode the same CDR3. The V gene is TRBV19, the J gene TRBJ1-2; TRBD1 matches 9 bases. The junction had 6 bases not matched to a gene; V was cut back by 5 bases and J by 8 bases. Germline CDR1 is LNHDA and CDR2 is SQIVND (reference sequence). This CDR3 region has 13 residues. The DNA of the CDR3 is TGTGCCAGTAGTGCGGGACAGGGAGGAGGCTACACCTTC. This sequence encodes CASSAGQGGGYTF. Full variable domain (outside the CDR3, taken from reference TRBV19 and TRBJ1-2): DGGITQSPKYLFRKEGQNVTLSCEQNLNHDAMYWYRQDPGQGLRLIYYSQIVNDFQKGDIAEGYSVSREKKESFPLTVTSAQKNPTAFYLCASSAGQGGGYTFGSGTRLTVV.